This is a list of T cell receptor beta chains from one sample in a study of CXCR3-negative and CXCR3-positive naive CD8 T cells. TCRdb reworked the 5' RACE reads into one entry per CDR3 protein, no DNA. The sample totals around 160,000 distinct CDR3 sequences; its top ten clones hold roughly 0.28%. The sequencing input was naive CXCR3+ CD8+ T cells from blood. All receptors come from a human donor in good health. Some clones in this sample may be carry-over from other donors' samples. Both conserved end residues are part of each CDR3. The order of the fields is V gene, J gene, CDR3 protein.

V: TRBV27
J: TRBJ1-5
CDR3: CASSPLNGQGIEPQHF

V: TRBV5-1
J: TRBJ2-2
CDR3: CASSLWTSGTLGELFF

V: TRBV12-3/TRBV12-4
J: TRBJ1-1
CDR3: CASSFLFGEAYDTEAFF

V: TRBV4-3
J: TRBJ1-5
CDR3: CASSQDSRQGFNQPQHF

V: TRBV10-2
J: TRBJ2-2
CDR3: CASSDSRGLGGELFF

V: TRBV20-1
J: TRBJ1-2
CDR3: CSARDTGNYGYTF

V: TRBV29-1
J: TRBJ2-3
CDR3: CSVEDEYGTDTQYF

V: TRBV5-1
J: TRBJ1-2
CDR3: CASSLEGGGGGYTF

V: TRBV7-8
J: TRBJ2-3
CDR3: CASSLDRGTDTQYF

V: TRBV5-1
J: TRBJ2-7
CDR3: CASSSGLTYEQYF

V: TRBV29-1
J: TRBJ1-2
CDR3: CSVVDNYGYTF

V: TRBV7-9
J: TRBJ2-7
CDR3: CASSLGGNRYEQYF

V: TRBV7-9
J: TRBJ2-5
CDR3: CASSKDQGRETQYF

V: TRBV18
J: TRBJ2-3
CDR3: CASSTITDTQYF

V: TRBV7-3
J: TRBJ2-5
CDR3: CASSLYSGGKETQYF

V: TRBV20-1
J: TRBJ2-3
CDR3: CSASSRWSPDTQYF

V: TRBV28
J: TRBJ2-5
CDR3: CASSPQGGETQYF

V: TRBV6-5
J: TRBJ2-1
CDR3: CASRLAGLPNYNEQFF

V: TRBV28
J: TRBJ2-3
CDR3: CASSRDSYTDTQYF

V: TRBV11-1
J: TRBJ2-2
CDR3: CASSSLQGANTGELFF

V: TRBV11-1
J: TRBJ2-1
CDR3: CASSSDRADEQFF

V: TRBV15
J: TRBJ2-7
CDR3: CATSQPGQSYEQYF

V: TRBV20-1
J: TRBJ2-1
CDR3: CSASSWLAEQFF

V: TRBV29-1
J: TRBJ1-4
CDR3: CSVWGGLSEKLFF

V: TRBV7-9
J: TRBJ2-5
CDR3: CASSPGIWDDKETQYF

V: TRBV7-6
J: TRBJ2-1
CDR3: CASNTHGVGYNEQFF